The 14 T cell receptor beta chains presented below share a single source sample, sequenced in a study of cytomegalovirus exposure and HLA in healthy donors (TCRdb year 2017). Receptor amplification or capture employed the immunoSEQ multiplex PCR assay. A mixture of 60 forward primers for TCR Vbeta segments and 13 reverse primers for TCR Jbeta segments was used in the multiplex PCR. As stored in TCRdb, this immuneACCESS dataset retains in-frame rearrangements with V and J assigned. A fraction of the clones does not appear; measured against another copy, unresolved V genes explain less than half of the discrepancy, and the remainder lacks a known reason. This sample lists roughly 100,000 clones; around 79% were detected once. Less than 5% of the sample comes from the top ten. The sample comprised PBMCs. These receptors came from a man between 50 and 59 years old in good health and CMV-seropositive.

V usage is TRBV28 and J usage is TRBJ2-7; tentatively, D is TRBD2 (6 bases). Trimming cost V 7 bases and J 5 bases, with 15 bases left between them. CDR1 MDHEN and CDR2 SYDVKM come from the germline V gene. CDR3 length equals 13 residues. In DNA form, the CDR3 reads TGTGCCAGCATGGGACGGGGACTTGACGAGCAGTACTTC. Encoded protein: CASMGRGLDEQYF. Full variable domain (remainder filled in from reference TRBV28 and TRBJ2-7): DVKVTQSSRYLVKRTGEKVFLECVQDMDHENMFWYRQDPGLGLRLIYFSYDVKMKEKGDIPEGYSVSREKKERFSLILESASTNQTSMYLCASMGRGLDEQYFGPGTRLTVT.

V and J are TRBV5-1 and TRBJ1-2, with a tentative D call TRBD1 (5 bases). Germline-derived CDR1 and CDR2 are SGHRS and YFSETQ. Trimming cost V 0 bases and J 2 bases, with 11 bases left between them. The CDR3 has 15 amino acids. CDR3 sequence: CASSLGQRNNYGYTF. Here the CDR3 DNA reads TGCGCCAGCAGCTTGGGACAGCGTAACAACTATGGCTACACCTTC.

CDR3 DNA sequence: TGTGCCAGCAGTGGACTGACAGGGGGTAATGAAAAACTGTTTTTT. It codes for CASSGLTGGNEKLFF. This rearrangement joins TRBV6-1 to TRBJ1-4; the match to TRBD1 covers 9 bases. The CDR3 sequence is 15 residues long. In germline, CDR1 is MNHNS, CDR2 SASEGT. J gave up 4 bases and V 4 bases, and 4 bases lay outside the gene matches.

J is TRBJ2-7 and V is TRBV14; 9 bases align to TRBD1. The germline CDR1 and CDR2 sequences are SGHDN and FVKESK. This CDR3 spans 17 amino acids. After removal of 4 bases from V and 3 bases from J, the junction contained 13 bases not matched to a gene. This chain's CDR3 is CASSRRMGQGLGYEQYF. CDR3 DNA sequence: TGTGCCAGCAGCCGAAGAATGGGACAGGGCTTAGGCTACGAGCAGTACTTC.

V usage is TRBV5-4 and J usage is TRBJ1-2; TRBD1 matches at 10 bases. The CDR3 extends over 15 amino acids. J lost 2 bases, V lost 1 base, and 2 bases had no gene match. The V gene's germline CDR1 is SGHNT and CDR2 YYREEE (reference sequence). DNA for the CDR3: TGTGCCAGCAGCTTGCGACAGGGGGCAAACTATGGCTACACCTTC. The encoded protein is CASSLRQGANYGYTF.

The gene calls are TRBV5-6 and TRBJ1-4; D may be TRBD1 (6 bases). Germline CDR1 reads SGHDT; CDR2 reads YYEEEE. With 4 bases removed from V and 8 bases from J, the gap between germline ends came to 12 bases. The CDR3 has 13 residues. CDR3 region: CASSNTDREKLFF. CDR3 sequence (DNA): TGTGCCAGCAGCAACACCGACAGGGAAAAACTGTTTTTT.

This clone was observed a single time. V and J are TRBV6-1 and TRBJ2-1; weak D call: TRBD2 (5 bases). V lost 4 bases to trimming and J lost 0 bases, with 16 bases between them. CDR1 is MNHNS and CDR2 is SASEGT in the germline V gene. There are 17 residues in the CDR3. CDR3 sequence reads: CASSVQKGGRSYNEQFF. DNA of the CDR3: TGTGCCAGCAGTGTTCAGAAAGGAGGACGCTCCTACAATGAGCAGTTCTTC.

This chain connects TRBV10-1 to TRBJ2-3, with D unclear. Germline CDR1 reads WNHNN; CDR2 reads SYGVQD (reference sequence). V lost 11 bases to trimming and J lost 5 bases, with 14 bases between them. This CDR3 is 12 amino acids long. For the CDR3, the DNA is TGCGCCGACCCTGCGCCGGGAGATACGCAGTATTTT. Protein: CADPAPGDTQYF.

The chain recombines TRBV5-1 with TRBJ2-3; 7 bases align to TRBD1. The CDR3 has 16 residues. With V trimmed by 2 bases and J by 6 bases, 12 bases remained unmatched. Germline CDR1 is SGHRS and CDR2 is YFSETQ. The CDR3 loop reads CASSFRDRYLSDTQYF. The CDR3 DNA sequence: TGCGCCAGCAGCTTTCGGGACAGATATCTTTCGGATACGCAGTATTTT. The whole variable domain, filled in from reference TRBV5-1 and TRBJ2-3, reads KAGVTQTPRYLIKTRGQQVTLSCSPISGHRSVSWYQQTPGQGLQFLFEYFSETQRNKGNFPGRFSGRQFSNSRSEMNVSTLELGDSALYLCASSFRDRYLSDTQYFGPGTRLTVL.

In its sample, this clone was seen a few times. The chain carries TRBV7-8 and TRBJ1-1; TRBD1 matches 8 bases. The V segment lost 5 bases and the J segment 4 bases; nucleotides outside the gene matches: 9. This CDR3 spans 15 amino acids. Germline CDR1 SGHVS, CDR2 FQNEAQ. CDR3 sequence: CASSHSKTGATEAFF. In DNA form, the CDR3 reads TGTGCCAGCAGCCATAGTAAGACAGGGGCCACTGAAGCTTTCTTT.

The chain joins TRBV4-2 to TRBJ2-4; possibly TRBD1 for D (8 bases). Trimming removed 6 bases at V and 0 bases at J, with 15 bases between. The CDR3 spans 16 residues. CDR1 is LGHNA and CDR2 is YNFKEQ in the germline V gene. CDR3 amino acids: CASRDTGGVAKNIQYF. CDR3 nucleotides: TGTGCCAGCAGAGACACAGGGGGGGTAGCCAAAAACATTCAGTACTTC.

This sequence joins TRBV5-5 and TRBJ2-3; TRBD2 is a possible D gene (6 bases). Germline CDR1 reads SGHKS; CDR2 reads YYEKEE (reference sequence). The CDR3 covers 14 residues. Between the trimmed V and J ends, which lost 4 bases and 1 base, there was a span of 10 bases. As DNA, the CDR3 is TGTGCCAGCAGCCCCTGGGGGGGCACAGATACGCAGTATTTT. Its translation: CASSPWGGTDTQYF.

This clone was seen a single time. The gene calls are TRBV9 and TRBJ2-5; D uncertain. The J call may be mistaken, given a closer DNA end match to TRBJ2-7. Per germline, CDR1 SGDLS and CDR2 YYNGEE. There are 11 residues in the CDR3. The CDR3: CASSVGAEQYF. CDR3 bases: TGTGCCAGCAGCGTAGGGGCCGAGCAGTACTTC.

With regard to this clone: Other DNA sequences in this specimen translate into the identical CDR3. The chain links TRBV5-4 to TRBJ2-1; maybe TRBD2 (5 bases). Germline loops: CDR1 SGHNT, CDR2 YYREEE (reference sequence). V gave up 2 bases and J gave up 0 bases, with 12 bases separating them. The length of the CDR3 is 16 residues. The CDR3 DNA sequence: TGTGCCAGCAGCTTAGGGAGCCCTAGCTCCTACAATGAGCAGTTCTTC. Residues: CASSLGSPSSYNEQFF.